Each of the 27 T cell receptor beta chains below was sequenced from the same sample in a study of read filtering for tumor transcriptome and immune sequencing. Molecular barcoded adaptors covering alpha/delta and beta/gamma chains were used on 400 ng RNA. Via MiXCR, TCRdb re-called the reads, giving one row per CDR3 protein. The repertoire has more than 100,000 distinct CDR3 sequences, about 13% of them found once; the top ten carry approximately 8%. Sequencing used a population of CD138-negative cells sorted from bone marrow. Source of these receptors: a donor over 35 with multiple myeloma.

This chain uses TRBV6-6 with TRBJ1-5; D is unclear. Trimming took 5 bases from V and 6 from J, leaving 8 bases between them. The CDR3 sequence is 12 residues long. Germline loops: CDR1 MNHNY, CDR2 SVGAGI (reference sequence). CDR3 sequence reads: CASSLTSQPQHF. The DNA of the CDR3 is TGTGCCAGCAGTCTTACATCTCAGCCCCAGCATTTT.

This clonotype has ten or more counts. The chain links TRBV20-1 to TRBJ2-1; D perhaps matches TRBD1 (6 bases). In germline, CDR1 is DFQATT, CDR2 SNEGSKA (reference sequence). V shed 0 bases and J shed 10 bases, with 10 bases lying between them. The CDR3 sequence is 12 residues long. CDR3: CSARDVGTEQFF. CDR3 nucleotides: TGCAGTGCTAGAGATGTCGGGACAGAGCAGTTCTTC.

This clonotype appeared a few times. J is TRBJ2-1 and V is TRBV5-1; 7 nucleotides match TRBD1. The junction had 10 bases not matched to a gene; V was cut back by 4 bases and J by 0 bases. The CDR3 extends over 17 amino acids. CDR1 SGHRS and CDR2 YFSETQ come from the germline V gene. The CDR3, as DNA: TGCGCCAGCAGCCGTCCCGGGACAGCCAGCTCCTACAATGAGCAGTTCTTC. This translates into CASSRPGTASSYNEQFF.

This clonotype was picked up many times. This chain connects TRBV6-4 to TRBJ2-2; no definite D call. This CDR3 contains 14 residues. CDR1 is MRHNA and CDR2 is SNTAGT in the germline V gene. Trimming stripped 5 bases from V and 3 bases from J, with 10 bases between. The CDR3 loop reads CASSPYTDTGELFF. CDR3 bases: TGTGCCAGCAGTCCTTACACCGACACCGGGGAGCTGTTTTTT.

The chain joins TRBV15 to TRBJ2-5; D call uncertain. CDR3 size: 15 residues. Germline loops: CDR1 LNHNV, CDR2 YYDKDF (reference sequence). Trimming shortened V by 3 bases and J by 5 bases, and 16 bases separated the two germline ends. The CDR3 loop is CATSSPEANWETQYF. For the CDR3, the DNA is TGTGCCACCAGCAGTCCTGAGGCCAATTGGGAGACCCAGTACTTC. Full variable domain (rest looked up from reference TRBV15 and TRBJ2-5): DAMVIQNPRYQVTQFGKPVTLSCSQTLNHNVMYWYQQKSSQAPKLLFHYYDKDFNNEADTPDNFQSRRPNTSFCFLDIRSPGLGDTAMYLCATSSPEANWETQYFGPGTRLLVL.

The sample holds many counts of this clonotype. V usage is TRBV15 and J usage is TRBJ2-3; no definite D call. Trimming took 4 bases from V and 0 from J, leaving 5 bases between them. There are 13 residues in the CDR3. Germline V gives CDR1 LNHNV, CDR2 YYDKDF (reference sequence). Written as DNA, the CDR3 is TGTGCCACCAGCAATCCTAGCACAGATACGCAGTATTTT. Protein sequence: CATSNPSTDTQYF. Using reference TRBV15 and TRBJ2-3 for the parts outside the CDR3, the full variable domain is DAMVIQNPRYQVTQFGKPVTLSCSQTLNHNVMYWYQQKSSQAPKLLFHYYDKDFNNEADTPDNFQSRRPNTSFCFLDIRSPGLGDTAMYLCATSNPSTDTQYFGPGTRLTVL.

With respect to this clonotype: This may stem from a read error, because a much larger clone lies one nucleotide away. CDR3 amino acids: CSARIQGNSYNSPRHF. The CDR3 DNA is TGCAGTGCTAGAATACAGGGGAATTCCTATAATTCACCCCGCCACTTT. The chain couples TRBV20-1 to TRBJ1-6; TRBD1 matches 7 bases. Germline V gene lookup returns CDR1 DFQATT and CDR2 SNEGSKA (reference sequence). This CDR3 spans 16 amino acids.

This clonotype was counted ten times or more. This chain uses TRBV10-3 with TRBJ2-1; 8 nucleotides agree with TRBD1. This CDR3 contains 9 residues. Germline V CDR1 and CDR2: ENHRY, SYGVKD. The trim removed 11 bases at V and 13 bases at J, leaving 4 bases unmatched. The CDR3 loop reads CAADRGQFF. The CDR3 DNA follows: TGTGCCGCAGACAGGGGACAGTTCTTC.

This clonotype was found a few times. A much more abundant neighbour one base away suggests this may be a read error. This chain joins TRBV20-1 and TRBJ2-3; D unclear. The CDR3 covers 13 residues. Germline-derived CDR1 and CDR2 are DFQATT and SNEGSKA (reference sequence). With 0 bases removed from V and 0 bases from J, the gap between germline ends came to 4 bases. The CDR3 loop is CSAREGSTDTQYF. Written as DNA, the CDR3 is TGCAGTGCTAGAGAGGGCAGCACAGATACGCAGTATTTT.

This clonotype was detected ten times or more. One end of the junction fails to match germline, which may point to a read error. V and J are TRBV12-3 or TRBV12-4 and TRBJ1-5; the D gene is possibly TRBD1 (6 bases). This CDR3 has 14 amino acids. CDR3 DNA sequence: TGTGTCAGCAACGTTGACAGGAGCAATCAGCCCCAGCATTTT. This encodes CVSNVDRSNQPQHF.

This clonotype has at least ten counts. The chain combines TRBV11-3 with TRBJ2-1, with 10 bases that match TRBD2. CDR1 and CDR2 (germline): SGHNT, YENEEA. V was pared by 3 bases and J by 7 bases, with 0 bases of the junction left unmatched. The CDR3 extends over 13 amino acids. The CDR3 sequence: CASSLGLANEQFF. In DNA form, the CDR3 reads TGTGCCAGCAGCTTGGGACTAGCGAATGAGCAGTTCTTC. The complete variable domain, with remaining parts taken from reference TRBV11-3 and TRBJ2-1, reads EAGVVQSPRYKIIEKKQPVAFWCNPISGHNTLYWYLQNLGQGPELLIRYENEEAVDDSQLPKDRFSAERLKGVDSTLKIQPAELGDSAVYLCASSLGLANEQFFGPGTRLTVL.

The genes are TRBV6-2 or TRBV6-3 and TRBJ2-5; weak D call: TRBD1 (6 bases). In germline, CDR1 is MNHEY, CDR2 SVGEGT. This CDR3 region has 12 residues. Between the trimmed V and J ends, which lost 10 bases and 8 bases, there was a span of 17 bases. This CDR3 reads CATSEGETTQYF. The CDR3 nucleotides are TGTGCCACCTCAGAGGGGGAGACTACCCAGTACTTC.

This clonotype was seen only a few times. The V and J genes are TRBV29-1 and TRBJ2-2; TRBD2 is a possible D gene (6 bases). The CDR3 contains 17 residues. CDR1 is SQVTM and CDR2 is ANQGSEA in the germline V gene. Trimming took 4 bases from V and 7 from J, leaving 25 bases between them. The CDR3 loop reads CSVVANSLAGLGGELFF. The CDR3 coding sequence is TGCAGCGTTGTAGCCAACTCACTAGCCGGATTGGGCGGGGAGCTGTTTTTT.

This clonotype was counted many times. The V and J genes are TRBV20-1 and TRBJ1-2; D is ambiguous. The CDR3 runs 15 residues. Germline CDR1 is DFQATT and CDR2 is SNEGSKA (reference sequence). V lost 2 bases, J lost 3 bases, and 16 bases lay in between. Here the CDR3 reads CSARKNQEKDYGYTF. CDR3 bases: TGCAGTGCTAGAAAAAACCAAGAGAAGGACTATGGCTACACCTTC.

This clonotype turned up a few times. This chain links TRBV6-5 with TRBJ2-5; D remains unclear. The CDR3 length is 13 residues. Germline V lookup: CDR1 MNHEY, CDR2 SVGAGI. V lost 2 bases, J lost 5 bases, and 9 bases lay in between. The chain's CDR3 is CASSYRDGETQYF. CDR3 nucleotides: TGTGCCAGCAGTTACAGGGATGGGGAGACCCAGTACTTC.

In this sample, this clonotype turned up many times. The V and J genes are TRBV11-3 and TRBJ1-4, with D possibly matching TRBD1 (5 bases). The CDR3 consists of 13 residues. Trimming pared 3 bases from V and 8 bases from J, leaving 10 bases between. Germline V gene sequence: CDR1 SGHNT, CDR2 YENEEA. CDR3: CASSFRGNEKLFF. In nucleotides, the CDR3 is TGTGCCAGCAGCTTCCGGGGCAACGAAAAACTGTTTTTT.

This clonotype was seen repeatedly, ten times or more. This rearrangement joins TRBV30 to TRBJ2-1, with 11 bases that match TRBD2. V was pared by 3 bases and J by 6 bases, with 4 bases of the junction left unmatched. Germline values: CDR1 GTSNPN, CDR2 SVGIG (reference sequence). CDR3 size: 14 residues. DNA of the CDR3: TGTGCCTGGAGATTTGGGACTAGCGGCAATGAGCAGTTCTTC. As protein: CAWRFGTSGNEQFF.

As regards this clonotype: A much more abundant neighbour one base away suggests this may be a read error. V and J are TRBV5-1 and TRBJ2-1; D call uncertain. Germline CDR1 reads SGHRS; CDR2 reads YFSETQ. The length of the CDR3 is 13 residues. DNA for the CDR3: TGCGCCAGCAGCGAAGGGCAAGAGGATGAGCGGTTCTTC. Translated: CASSEGQEDERFF.

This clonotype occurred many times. The chain's CDR3 is CSAIGSSGSLRETQYF. CDR3 DNA sequence: TGCAGTGCTATTGGTTCTAGCGGGAGTCTCCGTGAGACCCAGTACTTC. This rearrangement joins TRBV20-1 to TRBJ2-5; 10 bases agree with TRBD2. V shed 4 bases, J shed 5 bases, and the junction held 13 bases outside the gene matches. Germline CDR1 and CDR2: DFQATT and SNEGSKA (reference sequence). This CDR3 region has 16 residues.

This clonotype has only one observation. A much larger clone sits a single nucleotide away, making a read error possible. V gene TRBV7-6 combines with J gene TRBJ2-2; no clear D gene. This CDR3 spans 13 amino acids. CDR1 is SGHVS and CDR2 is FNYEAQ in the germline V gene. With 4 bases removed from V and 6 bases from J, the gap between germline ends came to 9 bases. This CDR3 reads CASSSTGSGELFF. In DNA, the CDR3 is TGTGCCAGCAGCTCCACCGGCTCCGGGGAGCTGTTTTTT. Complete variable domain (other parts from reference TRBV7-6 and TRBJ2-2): GAGVSQSPRYKVTKRGQDVALRCDPISGHVSLYWYRQALGQGPEFLTYFNYEAQQDKSGLPNDRFSAERPEGSISTLTIQRTEQRDSAMYRCASSSTGSGELFFGEGSRLTVL.

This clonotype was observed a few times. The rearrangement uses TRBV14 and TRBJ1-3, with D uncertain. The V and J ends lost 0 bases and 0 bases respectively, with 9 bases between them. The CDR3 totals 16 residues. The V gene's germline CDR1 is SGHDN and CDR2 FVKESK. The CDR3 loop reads CASSQEIVGSGNTIYF. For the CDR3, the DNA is TGTGCCAGCAGCCAAGAAATTGTGGGCTCTGGAAACACCATATATTTT. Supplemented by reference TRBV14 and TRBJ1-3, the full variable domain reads EAGVTQFPSHSVIEKGQTVTLRCDPISGHDNLYWYRRVMGKEIKFLLHFVKESKQDESGMPNNRFLAERTGGTYSTLKVQPAELEDSGVYFCASSQEIVGSGNTIYFGEGSWLTVV.

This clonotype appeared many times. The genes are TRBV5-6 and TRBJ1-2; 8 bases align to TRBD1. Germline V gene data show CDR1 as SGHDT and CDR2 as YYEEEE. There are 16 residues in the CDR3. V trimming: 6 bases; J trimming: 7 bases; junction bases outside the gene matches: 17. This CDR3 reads CASTPGIDRGVSGYTF. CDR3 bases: TGTGCCAGCACCCCAGGCATCGACAGGGGAGTCTCTGGCTACACCTTC.

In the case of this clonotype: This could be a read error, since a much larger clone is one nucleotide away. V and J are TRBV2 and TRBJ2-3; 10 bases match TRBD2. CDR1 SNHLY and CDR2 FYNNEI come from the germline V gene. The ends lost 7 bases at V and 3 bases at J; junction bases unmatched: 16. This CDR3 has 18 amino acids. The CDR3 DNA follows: TGTGCCAGCAAGTATCGAGCGGGAGGGCCTGTTAAGACAGATACGCAGTATTTT. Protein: CASKYRAGGPVKTDTQYF.

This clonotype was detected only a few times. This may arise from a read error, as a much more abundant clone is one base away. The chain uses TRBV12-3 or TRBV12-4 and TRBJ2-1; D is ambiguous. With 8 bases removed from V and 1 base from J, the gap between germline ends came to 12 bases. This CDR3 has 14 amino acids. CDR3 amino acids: CASLPGGSYNEQFF. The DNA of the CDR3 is TGTGCCAGCCTCCCGGGCGGTTCCTACAATGAGCAGTTCTTC.

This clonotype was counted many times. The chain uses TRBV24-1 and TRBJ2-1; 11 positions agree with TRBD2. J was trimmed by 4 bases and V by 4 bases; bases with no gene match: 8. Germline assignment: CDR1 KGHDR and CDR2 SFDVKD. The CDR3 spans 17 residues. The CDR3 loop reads CATSDSGTSGLYNEQFF. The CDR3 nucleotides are TGTGCCACCAGTGACTCCGGGACTAGCGGTTTATACAATGAGCAGTTCTTC.

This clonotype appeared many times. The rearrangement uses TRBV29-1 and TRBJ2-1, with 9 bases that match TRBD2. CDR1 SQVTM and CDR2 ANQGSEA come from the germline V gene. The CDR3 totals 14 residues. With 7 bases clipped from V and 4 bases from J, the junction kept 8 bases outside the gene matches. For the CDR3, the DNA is TGCAGCGCCCCAGCGGGAGGCCTATACAATGAGCAGTTCTTC. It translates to CSAPAGGLYNEQFF.

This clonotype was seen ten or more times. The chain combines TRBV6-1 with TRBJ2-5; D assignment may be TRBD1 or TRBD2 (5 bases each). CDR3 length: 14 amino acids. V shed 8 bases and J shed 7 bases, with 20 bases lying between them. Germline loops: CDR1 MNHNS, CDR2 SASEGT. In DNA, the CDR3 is TGTGCCAGCGATGGACTGCAGGGTCGGGGGACCCAGTACTTC. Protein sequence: CASDGLQGRGTQYF.